Listed here is a single T cell receptor (beta chain). There are 15 residues in the CDR3. Germline V gives CDR1 GTSNPN, CDR2 SVGIG (reference sequence). Trimming took off 0 bases at V and 6 bases at J, with 16 bases between the two ends. The record originates from a study of shared T cell receptors in the human thymus. Data came from immunoSEQ multiplex PCR; TCRdb stores just in-frame clones and leaves some out. The top ten clones hold more than 0.009% of a sample with over 650,000 clones, approximately 87% of them seen once. These same records also appear under a second study, on human thymus T cells. That paper states: Healthy Finnish infants undergoing corrective surgery for congenital heart defects were used as donors. Thymus specimens were resections from corrective heart surgery. Biased V and J segment usage appeared in thymus and peripheral blood. Related research found strongly overlapping thymic repertoires in unrelated individuals.

Sequencing used thymocytes. The genes are TRBV30 and TRBJ2-3; the D gene is possibly TRBD1 (5 bases). The receptor comes from a boy under three years old with a congenital heart defect. CDR3 nucleotides: TGTGCCTGGAGTGTAGGCCGGACACCTCCTGATACGCAGTATTTT. Amino acids: CAWSVGRTPPDTQYF.